This T cell receptor beta chain was observed in a study of T cell responses to AZD1222 COVID-19 vaccine (dated by TCRdb to the early 2020s). In the study overall: A total of 230 or so trial participants underwent TCR sequencing, of whom 207 received two doses of AZD1222 and 26 received two doses of the MenACWY control vaccine. Trial participants were enrolled by age into 18-55, 56-69 and 70-plus year subgroups, with about 150, 27 and 61 TCR-sequenced participants respectively.

CDR1 and CDR2 were assigned from the germline V gene as LGHNA and YSLEER. Relative to germline, V is 3 bases shorter and J is 0 bases shorter, with 9 bases between their ends. From the cysteine up to the phenylalanine, the CDR3 has a length of 14 residues. The sequence is cut down to CDR3 DNA, 42 bases in frame from base 1. General findings and caveats noted by the study authors: Reportedly, close to half of the unique spike-specific TCRs recognized epitopes lying outside the regions that are mutated in the B.1.351 and B.1.1.7 variants. In the small 56-69-year group, the increase in depth fell short of significance, most likely because of low power. The vaccine-associated CD4 TCRs covered the entire spike protein, and the dominant responses fell in regions 160-218 and 743-854. After two AZD1222 doses, both the breadth and the depth of spike-specific TCRs were significantly higher than at day 0 and than in MenACWY recipients. Participants were mostly white British and included more females than males, and it was suggested by the authors that clonal diversity may have been underestimated. Only six AZD1222 recipients were SARS-CoV-2 seropositive at baseline, limiting conclusions about previously exposed vaccinees. No day 14 peak-response samples were available, so repertoires were characterized only after the peak T cell response.

Notes on this clone: There is no known antigen for this receptor. No qualities accompany the bases; no much larger clone lies one base away.

The time point label, as the study defines it: about 28 days (+/-7) after the second vaccine dose. Because spike-specific TCR depth and breadth did not differ between the two schedules, AZD1222 recipients who got a second dose at roughly 4 weeks were pooled with those who got a second dose at roughly 12 weeks. The vaccinee samples were drawn from two UK trials, COV001 and COV002, one of which was a single-blind randomized controlled phase 2/3 trial testing AZD1222 (ChAdOx1 nCoV-19) in healthy adults. For TCRbeta chain sequencing, PBMC samples from trial participants were taken at day 0 and at day 28 after the second dose. The CDR3 regions of human TCRbeta chains were analyzed by immunosequencing. The authors processed their data as follows. Repertoire TCRs were checked for matches against a reference library of SARS-CoV-2-specific TCRs that had been generated using the MIRA antigen-specificity platform. Breadth meant the fraction of unique TCRs that were SARS-CoV-2-associated, whereas depth meant the fraction of total T cells that were SARS-CoV-2-associated. Each spike-specific TCR was assigned to its reactive spike region and to a CD4 or CD8 class using the MIRA data. Log10-transformed breadth and depth values were compared by one-way ANOVA with Sidak's multiple comparisons tests. TCRdb took over this immuneACCESS table, retaining in-frame rearrangements with V and J assigned. Such tables are incomplete; in checked studies, under half of the missing clones stem from an unresolved V gene, and the remainder is unexplained. The V and J calls and the clone size are those of that table, but D and trimming were determined from the DNA. Present in this sample are under 200,000 clones, approximately 90% of which were seen just once. The ten largest make up 25% to 30% of the sample.

The chain couples TRBV4-3 to TRBJ2-7; TRBD2 is a possible D gene, resting on 7 matching bases. The sample consisted of peripheral blood, taken 28 days after the second AZD1222 dose. The TCR sequence derives from an adult who received the AZD1222 COVID-19 vaccine. The CDR3 corresponds to CASSQGGPSYEQYF. Here is the DNA: TGCGCCAGCAGCCAGGGGGGGCCCTCCTACGAGCAGTACTTC.